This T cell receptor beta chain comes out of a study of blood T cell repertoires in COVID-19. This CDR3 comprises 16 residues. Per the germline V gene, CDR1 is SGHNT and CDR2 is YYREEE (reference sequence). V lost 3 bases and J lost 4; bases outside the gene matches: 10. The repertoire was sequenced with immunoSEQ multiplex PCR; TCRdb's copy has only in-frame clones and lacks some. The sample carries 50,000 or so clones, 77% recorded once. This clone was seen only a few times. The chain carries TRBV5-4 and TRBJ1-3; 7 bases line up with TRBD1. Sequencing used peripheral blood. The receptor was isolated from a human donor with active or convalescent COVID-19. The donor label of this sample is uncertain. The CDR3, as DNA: TGTGCCAGCAGCTCCGGGACAGAGTTTGGAGGAAACACCATATATTTT. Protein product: CASSSGTEFGGNTIYF.